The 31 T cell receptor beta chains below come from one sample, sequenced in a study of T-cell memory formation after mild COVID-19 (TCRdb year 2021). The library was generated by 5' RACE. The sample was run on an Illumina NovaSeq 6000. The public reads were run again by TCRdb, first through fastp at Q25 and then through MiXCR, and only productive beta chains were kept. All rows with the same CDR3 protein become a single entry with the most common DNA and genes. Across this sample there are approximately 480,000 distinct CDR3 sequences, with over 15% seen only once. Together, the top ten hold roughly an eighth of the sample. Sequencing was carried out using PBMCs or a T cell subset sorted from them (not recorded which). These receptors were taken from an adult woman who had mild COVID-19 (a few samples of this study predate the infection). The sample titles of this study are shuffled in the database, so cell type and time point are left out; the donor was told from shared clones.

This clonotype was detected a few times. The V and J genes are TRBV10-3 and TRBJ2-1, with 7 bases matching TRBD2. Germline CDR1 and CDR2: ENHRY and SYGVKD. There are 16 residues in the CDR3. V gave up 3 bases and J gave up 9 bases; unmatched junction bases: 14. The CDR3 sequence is CAISERAGVARSEQFF. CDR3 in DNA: TGTGCCATCAGTGAACGGGCGGGAGTCGCGCGATCTGAGCAGTTCTTC.

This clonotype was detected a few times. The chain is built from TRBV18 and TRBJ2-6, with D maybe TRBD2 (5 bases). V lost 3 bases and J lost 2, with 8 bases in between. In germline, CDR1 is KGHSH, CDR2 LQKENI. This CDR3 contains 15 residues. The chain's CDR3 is CASSPERAGANVLTF. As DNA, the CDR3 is TGTGCCAGCTCACCCGAGAGGGCTGGGGCCAACGTCCTGACTTTC.

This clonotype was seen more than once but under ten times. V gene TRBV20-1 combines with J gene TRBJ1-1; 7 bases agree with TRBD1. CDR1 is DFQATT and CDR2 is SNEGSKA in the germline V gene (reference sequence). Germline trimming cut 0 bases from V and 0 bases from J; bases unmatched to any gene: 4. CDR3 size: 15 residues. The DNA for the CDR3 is TGCAGTGCTAGAGAGAGCAGGGGGATGAACACTGAAGCTTTCTTT. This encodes CSARESRGMNTEAFF.

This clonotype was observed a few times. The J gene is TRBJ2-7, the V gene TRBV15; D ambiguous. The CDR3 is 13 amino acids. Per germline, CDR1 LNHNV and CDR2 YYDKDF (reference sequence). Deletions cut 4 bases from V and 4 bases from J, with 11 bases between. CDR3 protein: CATSIGSPYEQYF. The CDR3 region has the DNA TGTGCCACCAGCATCGGAAGTCCTTACGAGCAGTACTTC.

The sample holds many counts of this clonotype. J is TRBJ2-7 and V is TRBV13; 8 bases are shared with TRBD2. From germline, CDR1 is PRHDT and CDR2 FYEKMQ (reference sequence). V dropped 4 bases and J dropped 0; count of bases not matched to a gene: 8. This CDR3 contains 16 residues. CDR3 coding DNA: TGTGCCAGCAGCTCAGGCCCGGGGACTAGCTCCTACGAGCAGTACTTC. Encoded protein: CASSSGPGTSSYEQYF.

DNA for the CDR3: TGTGCCAGCAGCGGCCCCGTCGGCGATGAGCAGTTCTTC. Residues: CASSGPVGDEQFF. The chain carries TRBV9 and TRBJ2-1, with D hard to call. Germline-derived CDR1 and CDR2 are SGDLS and YYNGEE. There are 13 residues in the CDR3. Trimming shortened V by 3 bases and J by 8 bases, and 12 bases separated the two germline ends. Together with reference TRBV9 and TRBJ2-1, the CDR3 gives the full variable domain: DSGVTQTPKHLITATGQRVTLRCSPRSGDLSVYWYQQSLDQGLQFLIQYYNGEERAKGNILERFSAQQFPDLHSELNLSSLELGDSALYFCASSGPVGDEQFFGPGTRLTVL.

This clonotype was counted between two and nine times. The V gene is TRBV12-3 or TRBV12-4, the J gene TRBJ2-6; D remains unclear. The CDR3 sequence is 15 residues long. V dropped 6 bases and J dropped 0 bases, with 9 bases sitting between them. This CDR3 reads CASSYQLSGANVLTF. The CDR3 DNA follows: TGTGCCAGCAGCTATCAACTCTCTGGGGCCAACGTCCTGACTTTC.

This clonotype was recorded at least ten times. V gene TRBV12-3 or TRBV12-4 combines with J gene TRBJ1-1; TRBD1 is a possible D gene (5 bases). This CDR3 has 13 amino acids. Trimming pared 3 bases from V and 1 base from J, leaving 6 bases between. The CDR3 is CASSLDTNTEAFF. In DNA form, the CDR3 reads TGTGCCAGCAGTTTGGACACGAACACTGAAGCTTTCTTT.

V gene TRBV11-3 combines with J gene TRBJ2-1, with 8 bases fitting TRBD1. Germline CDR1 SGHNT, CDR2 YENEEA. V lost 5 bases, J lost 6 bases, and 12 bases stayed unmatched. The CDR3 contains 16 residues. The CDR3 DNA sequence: TGTGCCAGCAGCGAAAGGGGACCGGGACAGGTCAATGAGCAGTTCTTC. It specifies CASSERGPGQVNEQFF.

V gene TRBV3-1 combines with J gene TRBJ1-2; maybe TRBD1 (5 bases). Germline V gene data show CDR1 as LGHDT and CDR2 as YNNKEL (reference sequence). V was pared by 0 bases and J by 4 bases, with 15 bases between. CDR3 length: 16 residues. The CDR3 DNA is TGTGCCAGCAGCCAAGATCGTACAACAGGACTCTATGGCTACACCTTC. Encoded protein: CASSQDRTTGLYGYTF.

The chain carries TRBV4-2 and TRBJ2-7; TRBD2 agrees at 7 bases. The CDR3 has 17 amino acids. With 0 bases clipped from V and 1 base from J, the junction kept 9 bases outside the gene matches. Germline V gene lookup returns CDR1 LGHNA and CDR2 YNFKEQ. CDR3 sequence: CASSQEGYLAESYEQYF. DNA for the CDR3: TGTGCCAGCAGCCAAGAAGGATACCTAGCGGAATCCTACGAGCAGTACTTC.

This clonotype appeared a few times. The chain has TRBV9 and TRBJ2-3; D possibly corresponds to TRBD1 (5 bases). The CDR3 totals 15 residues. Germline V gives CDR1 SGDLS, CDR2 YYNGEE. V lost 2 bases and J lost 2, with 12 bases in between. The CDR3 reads CASSVYSGPTDTQYF. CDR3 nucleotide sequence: TGTGCCAGCAGCGTTTACTCAGGGCCCACAGATACGCAGTATTTT.

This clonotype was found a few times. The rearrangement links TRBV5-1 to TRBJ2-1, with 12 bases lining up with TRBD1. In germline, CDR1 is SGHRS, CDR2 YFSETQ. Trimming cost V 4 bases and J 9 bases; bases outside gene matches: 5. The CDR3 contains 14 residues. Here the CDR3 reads CASSHGTGGPEQFF. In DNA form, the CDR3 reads TGCGCCAGCAGCCACGGGACAGGGGGCCCTGAGCAGTTCTTC.

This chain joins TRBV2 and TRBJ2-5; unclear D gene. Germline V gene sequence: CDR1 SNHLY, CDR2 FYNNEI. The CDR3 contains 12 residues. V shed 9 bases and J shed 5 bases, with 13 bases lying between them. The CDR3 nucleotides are TGTGCCAGAAGCCGAGATATTGAGACCCAGTACTTC. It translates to CARSRDIETQYF. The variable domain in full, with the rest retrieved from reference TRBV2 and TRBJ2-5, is EPEVTQTPSHQVTQMGQEVILRCVPISNHLYFYWYRQILGQKVEFLVSFYNNEISEKSEIFDDQFSVERPDGSNFTLKIRSTKLEDSAMYFCARSRDIETQYFGPGTRLLVL.

CDR3 sequence: CSASTGGNGYTF. CDR3 in DNA: TGCAGCGCCTCGACAGGGGGTAATGGCTACACCTTC. This chain uses TRBV29-1 with TRBJ1-2; TRBD1 matches at 9 bases. Germline V gene sequence: CDR1 SQVTM, CDR2 ANQGSEA. The CDR3 runs to 12 residues. Trimming took 7 bases from V and 6 from J; bases not matched to a gene: 6.

As DNA, the CDR3 is TGTGCCAGCAGCATTGGACAACGGGAGTGGGTCGAGACCCAGTACTTC. Translation: CASSIGQREWVETQYF. This chain links TRBV7-6 with TRBJ2-5; a weak D match, TRBD2 (6 bases). The CDR3 contains 16 residues. CDR1 is SGHVS and CDR2 is FNYEAQ in the germline V gene. Trimming shortened V by 5 bases and J by 5 bases, and 21 bases separated the two germline ends.

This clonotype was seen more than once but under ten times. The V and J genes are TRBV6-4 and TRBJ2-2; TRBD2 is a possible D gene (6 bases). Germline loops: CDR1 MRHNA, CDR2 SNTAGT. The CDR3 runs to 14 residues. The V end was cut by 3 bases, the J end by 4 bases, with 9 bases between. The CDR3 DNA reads TGTGCCAGCAGTGAGGAGGGAGCCACCGGGGAGCTGTTTTTT. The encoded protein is CASSEEGATGELFF.

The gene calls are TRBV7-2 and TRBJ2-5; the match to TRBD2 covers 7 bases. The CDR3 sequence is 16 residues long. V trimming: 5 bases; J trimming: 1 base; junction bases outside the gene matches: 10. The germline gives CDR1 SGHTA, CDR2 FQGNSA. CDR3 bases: TGTGCCAGCAGCCGGAGTACCGGGACTATCCAAGAGACCCAGTACTTC. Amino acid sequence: CASSRSTGTIQETQYF.

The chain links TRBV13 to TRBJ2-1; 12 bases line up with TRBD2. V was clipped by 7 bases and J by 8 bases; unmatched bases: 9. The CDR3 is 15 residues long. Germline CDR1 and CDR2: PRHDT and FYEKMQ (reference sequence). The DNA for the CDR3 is TGTGCCAGCACCAAGAGACTAGCGGGAGTGGATGAGCAGTTCTTC. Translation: CASTKRLAGVDEQFF.

This CDR3 reads CASTDAAGESTDTQYF. The CDR3 DNA reads as TGTGCCAGCACCGACGCAGCGGGAGAAAGCACAGATACGCAGTATTTT. The rearrangement uses TRBV7-9 and TRBJ2-3; 8 bases match TRBD2. CDR1 is SEHNR and CDR2 is FQNEAQ in the germline V gene (reference sequence). Trimming cost V 7 bases and J 0 bases; bases outside gene matches: 9. The CDR3 consists of 16 residues.

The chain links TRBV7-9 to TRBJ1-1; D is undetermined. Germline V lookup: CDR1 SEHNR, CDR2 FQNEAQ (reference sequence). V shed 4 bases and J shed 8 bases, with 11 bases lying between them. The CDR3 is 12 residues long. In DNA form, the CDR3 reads TGTGCCAGCAGCTCTTCATTCCTAGAAGCTTTCTTT. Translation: CASSSSFLEAFF.

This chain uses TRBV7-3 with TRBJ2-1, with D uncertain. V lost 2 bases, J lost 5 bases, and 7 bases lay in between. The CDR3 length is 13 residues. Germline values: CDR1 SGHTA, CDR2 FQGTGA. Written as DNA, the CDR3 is TGTGCCAGCAGCTTACCCCCCAACAATGAGCAGTTCTTC. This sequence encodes CASSLPPNNEQFF. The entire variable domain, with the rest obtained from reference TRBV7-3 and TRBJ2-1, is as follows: GAGVSQTPSNKVTEKGKYVELRCDPISGHTALYWYRQSLGQGPEFLIYFQGTGAADDSGLPNDRFFAVRPEGSVSTLKIQRTERGDSAVYLCASSLPPNNEQFFGPGTRLTVL.

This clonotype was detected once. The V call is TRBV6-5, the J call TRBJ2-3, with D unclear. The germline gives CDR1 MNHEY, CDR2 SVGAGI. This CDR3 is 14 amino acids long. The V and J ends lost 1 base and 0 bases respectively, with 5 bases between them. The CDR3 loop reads CASSYYRSTDTQYF. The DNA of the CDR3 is TGTGCCAGCAGTTACTATAGGAGCACAGATACGCAGTATTTT.

CDR3 DNA sequence: TGTGCCAGCAGCCGAAACAGGGAGTCCAACTATGGCTACACCTTC. Its protein product is CASSRNRESNYGYTF. This chain joins TRBV7-8 and TRBJ1-2, with D perhaps matching TRBD1 (6 bases). The CDR3 has 15 amino acids. Germline CDR1 SGHVS, CDR2 FQNEAQ. V lost 5 bases and J lost 2, with 15 bases in between. Combining the CDR3 with reference TRBV7-8 and TRBJ1-2 gives the whole variable domain GAGVSQSPRYKVAKRGQDVALRCDPISGHVSLFWYQQALGQGPEFLTYFQNEAQLDKSGLPSDRFFAERPEGSVSTLKIQRTQQEDSAVYLCASSRNRESNYGYTFGSGTRLTVV.

CDR3 residues: CASSVGPSETTLETQYF. CDR3 DNA: TGTGCCAGCAGCGTAGGACCTAGCGAAACTACCCTAGAGACCCAGTACTTC. The chain carries TRBV9 and TRBJ2-5; maybe TRBD2 (6 bases). Germline CDR1 reads SGDLS; CDR2 reads YYNGEE. The CDR3 is made up of 17 amino acids. V was trimmed by 0 bases and J by 4 bases, leaving 19 bases between them.

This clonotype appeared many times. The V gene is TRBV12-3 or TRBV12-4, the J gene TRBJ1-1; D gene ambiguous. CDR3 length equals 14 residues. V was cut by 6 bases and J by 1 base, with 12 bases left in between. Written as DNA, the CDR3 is TGTGCCAGCAGCTCACAGCTCGGGAACACTGAAGCTTTCTTT. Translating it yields CASSSQLGNTEAFF.

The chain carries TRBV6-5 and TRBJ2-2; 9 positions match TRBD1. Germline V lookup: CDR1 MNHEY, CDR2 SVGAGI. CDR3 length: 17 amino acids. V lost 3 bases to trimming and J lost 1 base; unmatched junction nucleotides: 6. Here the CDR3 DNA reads TGTGCCAGCAGTTATGAAACAGGGGGCGAGAACACCGGGGAGCTGTTTTTT. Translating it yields CASSYETGGENTGELFF.

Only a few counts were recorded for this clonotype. The CDR3 region has the DNA TGTGCCAGCAGTGATCCGGGGGACAGATTCTATGGCTACACCTTC. The encoded protein is CASSDPGDRFYGYTF. This chain uses TRBV6-1 with TRBJ1-2; 7 bases align to TRBD1. The germline V gene has CDR1 MNHNS and CDR2 SASEGT. The CDR3 is 15 amino acids. J gave up 4 bases and V 3 bases, and 8 bases lay outside the gene matches.

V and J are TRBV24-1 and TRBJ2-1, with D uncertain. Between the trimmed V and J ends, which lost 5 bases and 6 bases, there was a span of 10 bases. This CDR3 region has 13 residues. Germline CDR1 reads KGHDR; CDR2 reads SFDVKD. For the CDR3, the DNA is TGTGCCACCAGTGGTCGGAGCTCCAATGAGCAGTTCTTC. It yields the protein CATSGRSSNEQFF.

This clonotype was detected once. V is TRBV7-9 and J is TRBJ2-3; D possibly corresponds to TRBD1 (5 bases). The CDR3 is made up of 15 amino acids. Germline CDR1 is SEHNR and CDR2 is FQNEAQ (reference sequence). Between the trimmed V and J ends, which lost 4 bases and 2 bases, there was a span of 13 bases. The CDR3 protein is CASSSVQGDTDTQYF. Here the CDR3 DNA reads TGTGCCAGCAGCTCGGTCCAGGGTGACACAGATACGCAGTATTTT.

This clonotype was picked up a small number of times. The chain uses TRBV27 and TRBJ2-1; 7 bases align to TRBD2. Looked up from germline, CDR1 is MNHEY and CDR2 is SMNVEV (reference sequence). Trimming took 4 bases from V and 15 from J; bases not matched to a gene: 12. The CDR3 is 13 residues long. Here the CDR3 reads CASSSLSGGEGFF. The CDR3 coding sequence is TGTGCCAGCAGTTCGCTTAGTGGTGGGGAGGGGTTCTTC.